These T cell receptor beta chains were read from a single sample in a study of T cell responses to AZD1222 COVID-19 vaccine. Data came from immunoSEQ multiplex PCR; TCRdb stores just in-frame clones and leaves some out. The data contain around 170,000 clones, approximately 91% of them seen just once; the ten biggest clones take up 0.99%. This material consisted of peripheral blood, taken on day 0 of AZD1222 vaccination. The receptors stem from an adult in good health. The CDR3 runs from the conserved cysteine through the conserved F or W. A D gene is named only where the DNA matches it firmly. The size entry is marked missing in some rows and otherwise reads once, few, many or a size class.

>NA|TRBJ2-3|16|TRBV3-1/TRBV3-2|NA
CASSPPQGLLGSGQYF
TGTGCCAGCAGCCCACCACAGGGACTCCTGGGGTCGGGGCAGTATTTT
>once|TRBJ2-3|14|TRBV7-3|TRBD2
CASSLGGSADTQYF
TGTGCCAGCAGCTTAGGCGGGAGCGCAGATACGCAGTATTTT
>NA|TRBJ2-1|12|TRBV27|NA
CASSPAVGEQFF
TGTGCCAGCAGTCCAGCCGTGGGTGAGCAGTTCTTC
>few|TRBJ1-2|18|TRBV13|NA
CASSLGRTREVGYYGYTF
TGTGCCAGCAGCTTAGGCCGGACAAGGGAGGTCGGGTACTATGGCTACACCTTC
>NA|TRBJ1-4|18|TRBV6-2/TRBV6-3|NA
CASSYFFELRAANEKLFF
TGTGCCAGCAGTTATTTCTTTGAGCTTCGGGCAGCTAATGAAAAACTGTTTTTT
>once|TRBJ2-7|16|TRBV5-8|TRBD2
CASSRRRTSGSYEQYF
TGTGCCAGCAGCCGGCGAAGGACTAGCGGGAGTTACGAGCAGTACTTC
>once|TRBJ1-1|14|TRBV13|NA
CASSLPSQNTEAFF
TGTGCCAGCAGCCTCCCTAGCCAGAACACTGAAGCTTTCTTT
>NA|TRBJ1-3|15|TRBV7-8|NA
CASSLMGVSGNTIYF
TGTGCCAGCAGCTTAATGGGAGTCTCTGGAAACACCATATATTTT
>NA|TRBJ1-5|16|TRBV7-9|NA
CASSLGPSGGDQPQHF
TGTGCCAGCAGCTTGGGCCCGAGTGGAGGGGATCAGCCCCAGCATTTT
>once|TRBJ2-7|11|TRBV7-9|NA
CASSLIYEQYF
TGTGCCAGCAGCCTGATCTACGAGCAGTACTTC
>NA|TRBJ2-7|15|TRBV4-2|NA
CASSPRLTEVYEQYF
TGTGCCAGCAGCCCCCGCTTGACGGAAGTCTACGAGCAGTACTTC
>NA|TRBJ1-1|13|TRBV2|TRBD1
CASRLQGGTEAFF
TGTGCCAGCAGACTACAGGGGGGCACTGAAGCTTTCTTT
>NA|TRBJ1-4|14|TRBV28|TRBD1
CASSPIQGGEKLFF
TGTGCCAGCAGTCCAATCCAGGGGGGGGAAAAACTGTTTTTT
>NA|TRBJ2-7|15|TRBV6-5|TRBD1
CASSMGTGVFYEQYF
TGTGCCAGCAGCATGGGGACAGGGGTCTTCTACGAGCAGTACTTC
>NA|TRBJ1-4|10|TRBV29-1|NA
CSAQAEKLFF
TGCAGCGCCCAAGCAGAAAAACTGTTTTTT
>NA|TRBJ2-7|15|TRBV28|TRBD2
CASSPMGGEYYEQYF
TGTGCCAGCAGTCCCATGGGGGGGGAATACTACGAGCAGTACTTC
>few|TRBJ1-2|15|TRBV7-2|NA
CASSLHLGPNYGYTF
TGTGCCAGCAGCTTACATCTGGGCCCTAACTATGGCTACACCTTC
>NA|TRBJ1-5|13|TRBV6-5|NA
CASSPTGNQPQHF
TGTGCCAGCAGTCCTACGGGGAATCAGCCCCAGCATTTT
>NA|TRBJ2-5|13|TRBV6-6|NA
CASTQGQQLFQYF
TGTGCCAGCACCCAGGGGCAGCAGCTCTTCCAGTACTTC
>NA|TRBJ1-2|14|TRBV15|NA
CATSREARDYGYTF
TGTGCCACCAGCAGAGAGGCCAGGGACTATGGCTACACCTTC
>once|TRBJ1-2|19|TRBV5-1|NA
CASSLDPLGTNFANYGYTF
TGCGCCAGCAGCTTGGACCCCCTCGGGACAAATTTTGCTAACTATGGCTACACCTTC
>NA|TRBJ1-5|15|TRBV7-2|TRBD1
CASSPAGQGYQPQHF
TGTGCCAGCAGCCCTGCGGGACAGGGATATCAGCCCCAGCATTTT
>NA|TRBJ1-1|13|TRBV18|TRBD1
CASSQGQGTEAFF
TGTGCCAGCTCACAGGGACAGGGCACTGAAGCTTTCTTT
>NA|TRBJ2-5|17|TRBV5-1|TRBD2
CASSSGLAGALQETQYF
TGCGCCAGCAGCTCGGGACTAGCGGGGGCATTACAAGAGACCCAGTACTTC
>NA|TRBJ1-5|16|TRBV18|TRBD1
CASSPDWTGGHQPQHF
TGTGCCAGCTCACCCGACTGGACAGGTGGCCATCAGCCCCAGCATTTT
>NA|TRBJ1-4|15|TRBV6-6|NA
CASSYSSGDNEKLFF
TGTGCCAGCAGTTACTCGAGTGGGGATAATGAAAAACTGTTTTTT
>NA|TRBJ1-6|14|TRBV6-1|NA
CASSEGLGNSPLHF
TGTGCCAGCAGTGAAGGCCTAGGGAACTCACCCCTCCACTTT
>NA|TRBJ2-7|14|TRBV9|NA
CASSVGQGLDEQYF
TGTGCCAGCAGCGTAGGGCAGGGTCTCGACGAGCAGTACTTC
>NA|TRBJ2-5|14|TRBV7-3|TRBD2
CASPREGKSSAQYF
TGTGCCAGCCCGCGGGAGGGGAAGAGTTCGGCCCAGTACTTC
>NA|TRBJ2-2|14|TRBV28|TRBD1
CASTGQGDTGELFF
TGTGCCAGCACTGGACAGGGGGACACCGGGGAGCTGTTTTTT
>once|TRBJ2-1|12|TRBV7-9|NA
CASSLVLGEQFF
TGTGCCAGCAGCTTAGTCCTGGGTGAGCAGTTCTTC
>NA|TRBJ2-7|15|TRBV11-2|TRBD1
CASNLRGTGSYEQYF
TGTGCCAGCAACCTCCGAGGGACAGGTTCCTACGAGCAGTACTTC
>NA|TRBJ2-5|14|TRBV27|NA
CASSSRGLGETQYF
TGTGCCAGCAGTTCCCGGGGCCTCGGAGAGACCCAGTACTTC
>NA|TRBJ2-6|18|TRBV3-1/TRBV3-2|TRBD1
CASSHISGTDTGANVLTF
TGTGCCAGCAGCCATATATCCGGGACAGACACTGGGGCCAACGTCCTGACTTTC
>NA|TRBJ1-2|13|TRBV25-1|NA
CASRLRNRSGYTF
TGTGCCAGCAGACTGCGTAATCGGTCTGGCTACACCTTC
>NA|TRBJ1-2|16|TRBV5-8|TRBD1
CASSSRTGPGGYGYTF
TGTGCCAGCAGCTCAAGGACAGGGCCAGGAGGTTATGGCTACACCTTC
>NA|TRBJ2-3|13|TRBV12-3/TRBV12-4|NA
CASRHAGTDTQYF
TGTGCCAGCAGACACGCGGGCACAGATACGCAGTATTTT
>NA|TRBJ2-1|16|TRBV7-8|NA
CASSLGPGDSYNEQFF
TGTGCCAGCAGCTTAGGCCCGGGAGACTCCTACAATGAGCAGTTCTTC
>NA|TRBJ1-2|17|TRBV8-2|NA
CGSTWTGASAPCYGYTF
TGTGGCAGCACTTGGACAGGGGCTTCGGCCCCATGCTATGGCTACACCTTC
>NA|TRBJ2-2|13|TRBV7-6|TRBD2
CASQRGNTGELFF
TGTGCCAGTCAGCGGGGGAACACCGGGGAGCTGTTTTTT
>NA|TRBJ2-7|15|TRBV6-4|NA
CASSPQLGALTEQYF
TGTGCCAGCAGCCCTCAACTGGGGGCACTAACCGAGCAGTACTTC
>NA|TRBJ1-2|15|TRBV27|NA
CASSYGAGPDYGYTF
TGTGCCAGCAGTTATGGGGCAGGGCCGGACTATGGCTACACCTTC
>NA|TRBJ1-2|16|TRBV11-2|NA
CASSPRVSSSNYGYTF
TGTGCCAGCAGCCCTAGGGTGAGCTCCTCTAACTATGGCTACACCTTC
>once|TRBJ2-5|16|TRBV11-2|TRBD2
CASSLVGLAGQETQYF
TGTGCCAGCAGCTTAGTGGGGTTAGCGGGGCAAGAGACCCAGTACTTC
>NA|TRBJ2-5|14|TRBV2|TRBD2
CASSLADSMGTQYF
TGTGCCAGCAGCCTAGCGGATTCGATGGGGACCCAGTACTTC
>NA|TRBJ1-1|12|TRBV19|NA
CASSIGVAEAFF
TGTGCCAGTAGTATCGGAGTGGCTGAAGCTTTCTTT
>NA|TRBJ2-5|15|TRBV11-2|TRBD2
CASSLDPSGQETQYF
TGTGCCAGCAGCTTAGACCCTAGCGGACAAGAGACCCAGTACTTC
>NA|TRBJ1-5|16|TRBV19|NA
CASSIERRKGYWPQHF
TGTGCCAGTAGTATAGAGAGGCGCAAGGGGTATTGGCCCCAGCATTTT
>NA|TRBJ2-1|15|TRBV4-2|NA
CASSQARGQYNEQFF
TGTGCCAGCAGCCAAGCTCGTGGGCAGTACAATGAGCAGTTCTTC
>NA|TRBJ1-4|13|TRBV11-2|NA
CASSFGSNEKLFF
TGTGCCAGCAGCTTTGGGTCTAATGAAAAACTGTTTTTT
>NA|TRBJ2-5|15|TRBV4-3|NA
CASSQELSRQETQYF
TGCGCCAGCAGCCAAGAACTGTCCAGGCAAGAGACCCAGTACTTC
>NA|TRBJ2-5|15|TRBV5-1|TRBD1
CASSLDGTGQETQYF
TGCGCCAGCAGCTTGGATGGGACAGGGCAAGAGACCCAGTACTTC
>NA|TRBJ2-3|14|TRBV9|NA
CASSFQGFTDTQYF
TGTGCCAGCAGCTTCCAGGGGTTCACAGATACGCAGTATTTT
>NA|TRBJ1-1|15|TRBV24-1|NA
CATSDFIEGAEVAFF
TGTGCCACCAGTGATTTCATAGAAGGCGCGGAGGTCGCTTTCTTT
>NA|TRBJ1-5|14|TRBV5-6|NA
CASSLAAGSQPQHF
TGTGCCAGCAGCTTGGCGGCAGGGAGTCAGCCCCAGCATTTT
>NA|TRBJ1-5|18|TRBV4-2|NA
CASSQDPQRTAYNQPQHF
TGTGCCAGCAGCCAAGATCCCCAGAGGACAGCCTACAATCAGCCCCAGCATTTT
>NA|TRBJ2-7|16|TRBV19|NA
CASSPGRGVGNYEQYF
TGTGCCAGTAGTCCCGGGCGTGGGGTGGGGAACTACGAGCAGTACTTC
>once|TRBJ1-5|16|TRBV12-5|TRBD1
CASGLNTGASNQPQHF
TGTGCTAGTGGTTTGAATACAGGGGCTAGCAATCAGCCCCAGCATTTT